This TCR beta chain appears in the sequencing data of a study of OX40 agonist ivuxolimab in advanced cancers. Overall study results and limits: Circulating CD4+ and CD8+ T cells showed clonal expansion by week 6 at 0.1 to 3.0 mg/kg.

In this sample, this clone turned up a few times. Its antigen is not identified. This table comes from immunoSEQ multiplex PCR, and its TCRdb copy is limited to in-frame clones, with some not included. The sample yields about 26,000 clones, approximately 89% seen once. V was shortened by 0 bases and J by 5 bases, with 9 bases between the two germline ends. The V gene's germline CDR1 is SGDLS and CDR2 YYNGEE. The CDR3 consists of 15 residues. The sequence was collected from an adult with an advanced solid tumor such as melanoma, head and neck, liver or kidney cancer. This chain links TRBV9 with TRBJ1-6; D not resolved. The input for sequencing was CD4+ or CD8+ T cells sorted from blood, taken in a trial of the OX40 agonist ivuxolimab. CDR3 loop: CASSVAGSNNSPLHF. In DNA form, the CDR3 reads TGTGCCAGCAGCGTAGCAGGCAGTAATAATTCACCCCTCCACTTT.